This T cell receptor (beta chain) derives from a study of blood T cell repertoires in COVID-19. Study at large: Acute and convalescent COVID-19 samples came from the United States, Italy and Spain. T cells, B-cell-depleted T cells, or PBMCs provided the cDNA or gDNA that served as material.

Per the authors' pipeline: Nucleated cell counts were estimated from reference gene primer amplification. The data were produced by immunoSEQ multiplex PCR, yet TCRdb's version contains in-frame clones alone and is incomplete. The DNA was the basis for D and trimming; V, J and clone size are from that table. The data contain around 300,000 clones, approximately 86% of them singletons. CDR1 and CDR2 from the germline V gene are SSHAT and FNYEAQ (reference sequence). Trimming stripped 2 bases from V and 3 bases from J, with 7 bases between. The CDR3 is 14 residues long. The rearrangement joins TRBV7-7 to TRBJ2-2, with unresolved D. Source material: peripheral blood. This receptor was obtained from a man aged 18 to 30 with active or convalescent COVID-19. In DNA form, the CDR3 reads TGTGCCAGCAGCTTATGGGCAGACACCGGGGAGCTGTTTTTT. This encodes CASSLWADTGELFF.